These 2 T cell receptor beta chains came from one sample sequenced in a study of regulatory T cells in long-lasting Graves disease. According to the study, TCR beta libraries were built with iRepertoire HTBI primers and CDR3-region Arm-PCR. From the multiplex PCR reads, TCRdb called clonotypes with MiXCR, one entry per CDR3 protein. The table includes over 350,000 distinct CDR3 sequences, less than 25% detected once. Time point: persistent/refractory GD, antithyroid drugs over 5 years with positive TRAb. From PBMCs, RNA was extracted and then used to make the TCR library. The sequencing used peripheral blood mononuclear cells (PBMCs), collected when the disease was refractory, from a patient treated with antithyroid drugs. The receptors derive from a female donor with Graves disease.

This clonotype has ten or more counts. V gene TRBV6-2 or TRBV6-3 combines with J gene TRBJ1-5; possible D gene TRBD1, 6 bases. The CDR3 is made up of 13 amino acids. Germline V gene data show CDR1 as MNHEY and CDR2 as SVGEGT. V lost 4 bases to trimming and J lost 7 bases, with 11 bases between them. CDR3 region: CASSSGVGQPQHF. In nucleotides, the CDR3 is TGTGCCAGCAGTTCAGGGGTTGGGCAGCCCCAGCATTTT.

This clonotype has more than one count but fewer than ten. The CDR3 region is CASSQESGQGYTF. The CDR3 bases are TGCGCCAGCAGCCAAGAGTCAGGGCAAGGCTACACCTTC. The rearrangement links TRBV4-1 to TRBJ1-2, with D possibly TRBD1 on 5 matching bases. Looked up from germline, CDR1 is MGHRA and CDR2 is YSYEKL. The CDR3 is made up of 13 amino acids. V lost 0 bases and J 8 bases, leaving 10 bases between the germline ends.